A selection of T cell receptor beta chains follows, all from one sample in a study of CD8 T cells in Susac syndrome. TCRdb itself ran the immunoSEQ multiplex PCR reads through MiXCR, one entry per CDR3 protein. The data show about 160,000 distinct CDR3 sequences, roughly 95% seen once. The specimen was CD4+ T cells from PBMCs. Receptors originate from a human donor with multiple sclerosis. CDR3s include the opening cysteine and the closing phenylalanine or tryptophan. The order of the fields is V gene, D gene, clone size, J gene, CDR3 DNA, CDR3 protein. A D gene is named only where the DNA matches it firmly. Clone size is stated in some rows and not others, as once, few, many or a class when expanded.

TRBV20-1	.	.	TRBJ1-4	TGCAGTGCTTTATTCCCGGGAACTAATGAAAAACTGTTTTTT	CSALFPGTNEKLFF
TRBV6-1	TRBD1	few	TRBJ1-2	TGTGCCAGCTCTTCCGGGACAGGGGGGAACTATGGCTACACCTTC	CASSSGTGGNYGYTF
TRBV18	.	.	TRBJ2-1	TGTGCCAGCTCACCAACGCAGGGGTACAATGAGCAGTTCTTC	CASSPTQGYNEQFF
TRBV20-1	.	.	TRBJ1-5	TGCAGTGCACTGGGGGACAACAATCAGCCCCAGCATTTT	CSALGDNNQPQHF
TRBV5-4	TRBD1	.	TRBJ2-1	TGTGCCAGCAGCTTGGGGGGACAGAATGACAATGAGCAGTTCTTC	CASSLGGQNDNEQFF
TRBV20-1	.	.	TRBJ2-2	TGCAGTGCTAGAGATCTTACCGGGGAGCTGTTTTTT	CSARDLTGELFF
TRBV28	.	.	TRBJ2-3	TGTGCCATAGGGGAGGCGGCAACAGATACGCAGTATTTT	CAIGEAATDTQYF
TRBV6-6	.	.	TRBJ2-2	TGTGCCAGCAGTTTCCGGACAGTGGACACCGGGGAGCTGTTTTTT	CASSFRTVDTGELFF
TRBV7-2	TRBD1	.	TRBJ1-5	TGTGCCAGCAGCTCAATTTCTACAGGGGATCAGCCCCAGCATTTT	CASSSISTGDQPQHF
TRBV7-9	TRBD1	.	TRBJ2-6	TGTGCCAGCAGTTCGGGACAGGGCGTCTCTGGGGCCAACGTCCTGACTTTC	CASSSGQGVSGANVLTF
TRBV30	TRBD1	once	TRBJ2-1	TGTGCCTGGAGTGTATTTGAGGGGGCGATTGAGCAGTTCTTC	CAWSVFEGAIEQFF
TRBV7-2	.	.	TRBJ2-5	TGTGCCAGCAGCTTAGTACCCCGACTCCTGAAGTCCCAAGAGACCCAGTACTTC	CASSLVPRLLKSQETQYF
TRBV20-1	.	.	TRBJ1-2	TGCAGCTCCAGGACCGCCGGGGCCCCTCGAGATGGCTACACCTTC	CSSRTAGAPRDGYTF
TRBV9	TRBD1	.	TRBJ1-5	TGTGCCAGCAGCCCACAGGGGACTCAGCCCCAGCATTTT	CASSPQGTQPQHF